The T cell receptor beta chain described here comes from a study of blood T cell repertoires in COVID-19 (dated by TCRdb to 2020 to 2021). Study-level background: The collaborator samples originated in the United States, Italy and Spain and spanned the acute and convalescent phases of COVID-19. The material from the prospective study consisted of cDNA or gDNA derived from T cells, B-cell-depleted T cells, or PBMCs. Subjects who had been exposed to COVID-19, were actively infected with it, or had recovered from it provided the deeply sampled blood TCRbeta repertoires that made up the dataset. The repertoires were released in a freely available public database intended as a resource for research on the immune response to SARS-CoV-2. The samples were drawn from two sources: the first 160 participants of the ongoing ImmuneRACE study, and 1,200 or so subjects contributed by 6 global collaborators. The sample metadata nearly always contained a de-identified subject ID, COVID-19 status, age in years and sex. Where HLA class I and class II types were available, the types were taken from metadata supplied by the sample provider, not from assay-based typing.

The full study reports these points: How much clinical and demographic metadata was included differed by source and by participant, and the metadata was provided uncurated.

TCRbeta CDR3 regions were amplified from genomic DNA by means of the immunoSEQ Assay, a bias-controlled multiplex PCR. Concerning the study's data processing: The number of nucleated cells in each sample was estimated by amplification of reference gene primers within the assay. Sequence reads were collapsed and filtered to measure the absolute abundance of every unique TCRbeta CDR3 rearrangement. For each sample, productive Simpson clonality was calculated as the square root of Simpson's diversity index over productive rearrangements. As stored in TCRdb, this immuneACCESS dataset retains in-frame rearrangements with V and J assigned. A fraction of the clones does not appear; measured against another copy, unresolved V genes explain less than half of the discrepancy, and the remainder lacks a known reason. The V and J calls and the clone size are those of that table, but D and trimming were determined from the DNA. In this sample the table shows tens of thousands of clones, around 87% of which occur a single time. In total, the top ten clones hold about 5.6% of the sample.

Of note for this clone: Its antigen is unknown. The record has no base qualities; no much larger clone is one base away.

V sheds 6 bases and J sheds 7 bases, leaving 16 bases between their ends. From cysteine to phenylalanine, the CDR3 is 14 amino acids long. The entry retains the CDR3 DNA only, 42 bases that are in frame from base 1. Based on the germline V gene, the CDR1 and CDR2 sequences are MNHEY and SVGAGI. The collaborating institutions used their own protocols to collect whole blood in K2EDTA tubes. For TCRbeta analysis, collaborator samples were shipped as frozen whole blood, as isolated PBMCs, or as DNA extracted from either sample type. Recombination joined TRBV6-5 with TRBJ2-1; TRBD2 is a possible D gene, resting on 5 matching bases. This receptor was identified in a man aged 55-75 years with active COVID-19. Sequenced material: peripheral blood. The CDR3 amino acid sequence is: CASSRGLSWNEQFF. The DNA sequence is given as TGTGCCAGCAGCCGCGGACTGAGTTGGAATGAGCAGTTCTTC.